These T cell receptor beta chains were read from a single sample in a study of regulatory T cells in long-lasting Graves disease. TCRdb called the multiplex PCR reads again in MiXCR, with one record for every CDR3 protein. The repertoire holds roughly 420,000 distinct CDR3 sequences, with less than 20% as singletons. The data were also submitted as part of a second study, on T cells in Graves' hyperthyroidism and ophthalmopathy.

The sample was peripheral blood mononuclear cells (PBMCs), taken at new diagnosis, from a patient treated with antithyroid drugs. These TCRs come from a woman between 18 and 30 years old with Graves disease. The CDR3 runs from the conserved cysteine through the conserved F or W. Each record gives: D gene, J gene, clone size, V gene, CDR3 protein, CDR3 DNA. The D gene is left open where the match is weak. Size values are once, few and many counts, or a class for expanded clones, and some rows have none.

>NA|TRBJ2-2|NA|TRBV9
CASSVSRQLHPGELFF
TGTGCCAGCAGCGTAAGTCGTCAGTTACACCCCGGGGAGCTGTTTTTT
>TRBD1|TRBJ1-1|many|TRBV27
CASVPGGVRTEAFF
TGTGCCAGTGTCCCAGGGGGTGTAAGGACTGAAGCTTTCTTT
>TRBD2|TRBJ2-5|few|TRBV3-1
CASRPSGRAPSQETQYF
TGTGCCAGCAGACCTAGCGGGAGGGCCCCCTCACAAGAGACCCAGTACTTC
>TRBD2|TRBJ2-5|many|TRBV7-2
CASSKERDKLLAGGPSRQETQYF
TGTGCCAGCAGCAAAGAACGGGACAAATTACTAGCGGGAGGGCCGAGTCGGCAAGAGACCCAGTACTTC
>TRBD2|TRBJ2-2|NA|TRBV14
CASSHSREGTGELFF
TGTGCCAGCAGTCATAGCAGGGAGGGCACCGGGGAGCTGTTTTTT
>TRBD1|TRBJ2-7|many|TRBV6-5
CASSYRTGGEQYF
TGTGCCAGCAGTTACCGAACAGGGGGCGAGCAGTACTTC
>NA|TRBJ2-3|many|TRBV5-1
CASSPTQGTQYF
TGCGCCAGCAGCCCAACACAGGGTACGCAGTATTTT
>TRBD2|TRBJ2-5|many|TRBV2
CASSGPGGPKETQYF
TGTGCCAGCAGTGGGCCGGGAGGGCCTAAAGAGACCCAGTACTTC
>TRBD1|TRBJ1-4|NA|TRBV7-9
CASSSTTGGREKLFF
TGTGCCAGCAGCTCGACGACAGGGGGCCGTGAAAAACTGTTTTTT
>NA|TRBJ2-7|NA|TRBV29-1
CSVLTGAIHYEQYF
TGCAGCGTTCTTACGGGGGCTATACATTACGAGCAGTACTTC
>TRBD2|TRBJ2-5|many|TRBV28
CASSQWGRAGGKETQYF
TGTGCCAGCAGTCAGTGGGGAAGGGCGGGAGGGAAAGAGACCCAGTACTTC
>NA|TRBJ2-7|NA|TRBV12-3/TRBV12-4
CASTDGTNSYEQYF
TGTGCCAGCACGGACGGGACCAACTCCTACGAGCAGTACTTC
>NA|TRBJ2-7|once|TRBV27
CASSSDLSYEQYF
TGTGCCAGCAGTTCTGACCTATCCTACGAGCAGTACTTC
>NA|TRBJ2-5|NA|TRBV2
CASSEEETQYF
TGTGCCAGCAGTGAGGAGGAGACCCAGTACTTC
>NA|TRBJ2-3|few|TRBV9
CASSVDPTGLLRDTQYF
TGTGCCAGCAGCGTAGATCCCACGGGACTCCTTCGGGATACGCAGTATTTT
>NA|TRBJ1-1|many|TRBV30
CAWSSWGFGLDTEAFF
TGTGCCTGGAGTAGTTGGGGGTTCGGCTTGGACACTGAAGCTTTCTTT
>NA|TRBJ2-6|NA|TRBV11-3
CASSLSIRVRGGNVLTF
TGTGCCAGCAGCTTAAGTATCAGGGTCCGTGGGGGCAACGTCCTGACTTTC
>NA|TRBJ2-5|few|TRBV5-1
CASSSKVRAHQETQYF
TGCGCCAGCAGCTCGAAAGTACGGGCACACCAAGAGACCCAGTACTTC
>TRBD1|TRBJ2-2|many|TRBV2
CASARGGQGAGELFF
TGTGCCAGCGCCCGTGGGGGACAGGGTGCCGGGGAGCTGTTTTTT
>TRBD1|TRBJ2-2|few|TRBV6-2/TRBV6-3
CASSYPPGQGELFF
TGTGCCAGCAGTTACCCTCCGGGACAGGGGGAGCTGTTTTTT
>TRBD2|TRBJ2-3|NA|TRBV20-1
CSAKNSGTDTQYF
TGCAGTGCTAAAAATAGCGGGACAGATACGCAGTATTTT
>NA|TRBJ2-5|many|TRBV6-1
CASSAPEAQETQYF
TGTGCCAGCAGTGCCCCGGAGGCCCAAGAGACCCAGTACTTC